This TCR gamma chain is from a study of Vδ1+ human thymocytes. Notes on the study in general: Thymic TRG and TRD repertoires appeared highly polyclonal.

Sequences come from RNA converted to cDNA by reverse transcription. The CDR3 regions were amplified by multiplex PCR from V-gene primers to a constant-region primer. TCRdb fed the multiplex PCR reads to CATT. The sample contains about 36,000 gamma-chain clones, 20% to 25% of which appear only once. Trimming took 2 bases from V and 7 from J; bases not matched to a gene: 5. CDR3 length equals 12 residues. The V gene's germline CDR1 is EGSTGY and CDR2 YDSYTSSV. Points on this clone: Its antigen is still unknown.

This sequence joins TRGV4 and TRGJ1 or TRGJ2. The specimen was Vdelta1+ gamma-delta thymocytes from the thymus. The subset: FACS-sorted CD3+ TCRalphabeta- TCRVdelta1+ TCRVdelta2- thymocytes. The receptor comes from a girl under three years old who had congenital heart surgery. The CDR3 DNA reads TGTGCCACCTGGGATGCGGAATATAAGAAACTCTTT. Amino acid sequence: CATWDAEYKKLF.